Sequencing of this TCR beta chain was carried out in a study of post-analysis software for immune sequencing data. Study-level information: Some patients lacked subtype; others had relapsing-remitting, secondary progressive or progressive-relapsing disease. Study-level results: The normalized Chao1 diversity of multiple sclerosis patients was significantly lower than that of controls. A few TRBV segments appeared more often in patients than in controls, and TRBV5-6, TRBV5-1 and TRBV20-1 were among these. Strong same-batch co-clustering of samples appeared with F measure clustering.

In this sample, this clonotype turned up a few times. Its specificity is not known. CDR1 is SGHTA and CDR2 is FQGNSA in the germline V gene. CDR3 size: 16 residues. V was clipped by 0 bases and J by 2 bases, with 8 bases between them. Unique molecular identifiers featured in each of the TCR beta cDNA libraries. Once about 0.95 to 10 million T cells were used, some 500,000 cDNA molecules resulted. TCRdb recomputed calls from the PCR reads with MiXCR, one row per CDR3 protein. The data contain 650,000 to 900,000 distinct CDR3 sequences, around 46% of them singletons. The chain uses TRBV7-2 and TRBJ2-6; a weak D match, TRBD2 (6 bases). This clonotype was obtained from a girl aged 5 to 17 with multiple sclerosis. Sequencing was carried out using blood. CDR3: CASSLARRAGANVLTF. The CDR3 region has the DNA TGTGCCAGCAGCTTAGCGCGGAGGGCTGGGGCCAACGTCCTGACTTTC.